This T cell receptor (beta chain) was sequenced in a study of identical twins. This clonotype has only a few counts. Template switching supplied a universal primer site; unique molecular identifiers were carried on the cDNA. MiXCR was run by TCRdb on the 5' RACE reads, yielding one entry per CDR3 protein. In the table there are 200,000 to 300,000 distinct CDR3 sequences, 7% to 8.5% of which are singletons. V was shortened by 5 bases and J by 7 bases, with 11 bases between the two germline ends. The CDR3 runs to 12 residues. These data were also reused for a study on yellow fever vaccine responses in identical twins.

The chain links TRBV12-3 or TRBV12-4 to TRBJ1-1, with D maybe TRBD1 (5 bases). The sequence was collected from a woman younger than 30 in good health. Sequenced: CD8+ T cells sorted from blood. Here the CDR3 reads CASSGAPGEAFF. The CDR3 nucleotides read TGTGCCAGCAGTGGGGCCCCCGGTGAAGCTTTCTTT.